The TCR beta chain described here comes from a study of CD8+ T cells in alopecia areata. Broader study findings: It was observed that many expanded lesional clones persisted in scalp and blood during tofacitinib.

About this clone: Its cognate antigen is unknown.

Extraction and reverse transcription of RNA yielded cDNA as the sequencing template. Measured with immunoSEQ multiplex PCR; TCRdb has only the in-frame clones, and not every one. In the table there are about 140,000 clones, 82% of which are singletons. Indicated treatment: oral pan-JAK inhibitor, 5-10 mg twice daily. The sequences come from CD8+ T cells sorted from blood, collected at week 4, from a patient treated with tofacitinib. This clonotype was obtained from a human donor with alopecia areata.

CDR3 DNA sequence: TGTGCCAGCAGCGCCAGACAGGGAATCAACGAGCAGTACTTC. This sequence encodes CASSARQGINEQYF. This chain links TRBV7-6 with TRBJ2-7; 7 nucleotides line up with TRBD1. Trimming took 5 bases from V and 5 from J; bases not matched to a gene: 9. The CDR3 runs to 14 residues. The germline V gene has CDR1 SGHVS and CDR2 FNYEAQ.